This T cell receptor beta chain derives from a study of cytomegalovirus exposure and HLA in healthy donors. At the level of the study: In a previous analysis, about 100 million unique TCR beta sequences were found from 150 million to 200 million T cells. Study conclusions and caveats: Many donors shared some public TCRs, even though most TCR sequences were rare. Follow-up analysis later connected one missense variant in DCLRE1C with trimming of TCR beta V- and J-genes.

As for this clone: Its target is not known.

V was cut by 0 bases and J by 1 base, with 19 bases left in between. This CDR3 is 19 amino acids long. The germline V gene has CDR1 SGHDN and CDR2 FVKESK. Primers: 60 Vbeta forward and 13 Jbeta reverse. Produced via immunoSEQ multiplex PCR; TCRdb's table is partial and in-frame only. This sample has 100,000 to 150,000 clones, with 65% to 85% found just once. The chain carries TRBV14 and TRBJ1-3; no firm D call. The specimen was PBMCs. This clonotype originated in a woman under 30 in good health and CMV-seronegative. CDR3 coding DNA: TGTGCCAGCAGCCAAGATCGAGCGCCCCGATCTGGTTCTGGAAACACCATATATTTT. It encodes CASSQDRAPRSGSGNTIYF.